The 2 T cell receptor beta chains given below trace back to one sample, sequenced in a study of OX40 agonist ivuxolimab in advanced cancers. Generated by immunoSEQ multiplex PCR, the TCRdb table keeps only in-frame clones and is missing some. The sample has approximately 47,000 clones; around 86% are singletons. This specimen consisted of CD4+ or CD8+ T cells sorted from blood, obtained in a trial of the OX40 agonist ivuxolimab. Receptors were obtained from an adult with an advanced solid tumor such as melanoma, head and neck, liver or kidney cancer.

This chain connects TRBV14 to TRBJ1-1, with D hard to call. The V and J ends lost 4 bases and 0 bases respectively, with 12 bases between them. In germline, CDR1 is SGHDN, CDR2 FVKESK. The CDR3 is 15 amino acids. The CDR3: CASSLGINLNTEAFF. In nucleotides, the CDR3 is TGTGCCAGCAGCCTCGGGATTAACCTGAACACTGAAGCTTTCTTT.

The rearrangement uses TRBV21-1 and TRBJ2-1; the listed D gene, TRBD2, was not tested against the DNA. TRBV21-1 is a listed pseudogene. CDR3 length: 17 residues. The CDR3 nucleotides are TGTGCCAGCAGCACCCGGACTAGCGGGGAGACTTACAATGAGCAGTTCTTC. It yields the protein CASSTRTSGETYNEQFF.